Below, 7 T cell receptor beta chains from the same sample are listed, as sequenced in a study of patients and donors after allogeneic stem cell transplantation. TCRdb re-derived calls from the RT-PCR reads in MiXCR, one entry per CDR3 protein. Of more than 850,000 distinct CDR3 sequences detected, approximately 19% appear once; the ten largest clones hold roughly 6%. Sample: blood, either unsorted or a sorted T cell fraction (not recorded which). The receptors derive from a human donor who was either an allogeneic HSCT recipient or a stem cell or donor lymphocyte infusion donor (not recorded which). It is not recorded whose cells these are; they may come from a transplant donor.

The rearrangement uses TRBV7-9 and TRBJ1-5, with 7 bases that match TRBD1. CDR3 size: 14 residues. CDR1 is SEHNR and CDR2 is FQNEAQ in the germline V gene (reference sequence). V shed 3 bases, J shed 6 bases, and the junction held 5 bases outside the gene matches. For the CDR3, the DNA is TGTGCCAGCAGCTTCACAGGGGAAAGTCAGCCCCAGCATTTT. Translated, it gives CASSFTGESQPQHF.

This rearrangement joins TRBV20-1 to TRBJ1-3, with 9 bases that match TRBD1. V was pared by 6 bases and J by 1 base, with 10 bases of the junction left unmatched. Germline values: CDR1 DFQATT, CDR2 SNEGSKA (reference sequence). The CDR3 spans 16 residues. In nucleotides, the CDR3 is TGCAGTGCCCGATCTCGGGACAGGGTTTCTGGAAACACCATATATTTT. Its translation: CSARSRDRVSGNTIYF.

This clonotype came up a few times. The chain carries TRBV12-3 or TRBV12-4 and TRBJ2-5, with D possibly being TRBD1 (7 bases). This CDR3 is 13 amino acids long. Trimming left V 6 bases short and J 7 bases short, with 15 bases between. The CDR3 sequence: CASSLGQEGTQYF. As DNA, the CDR3 is TGTGCCAGCAGCCTAGGACAGGAGGGGACCCAGTACTTC.

This clonotype was detected many times. The chain uses TRBV12-3 or TRBV12-4 and TRBJ2-5; D unresolved. The CDR3 is 13 residues long. V was shortened by 6 bases and J by 0 bases, with 8 bases between the two germline ends. The CDR3 spells CASRAADQETQYF. The CDR3 bases are TGTGCCAGCAGGGCGGCGGACCAAGAGACCCAGTACTTC.

The chain couples TRBV10-3 to TRBJ2-7, with D maybe TRBD2 (6 bases). Trimming took 3 bases from V and 7 from J, leaving 13 bases between them. The CDR3 extends over 13 amino acids. Germline assignment: CDR1 ENHRY and CDR2 SYGVKD. Written as DNA, the CDR3 is TGTGCCATCAGTGAAGAGGAGGGCGGGGAGCAGTACTTC. Its protein is CAISEEEGGEQYF.

The rearrangement links TRBV11-2 to TRBJ2-7, with a tentative D call TRBD2 (6 bases). The CDR3 has 16 residues. Germline V lookup: CDR1 SGHAT, CDR2 FQNNGV. Trimming took off 4 bases at V and 4 bases at J, with 20 bases between the two ends. CDR3 protein: CASSSSRGTLPYEQYF. The CDR3 DNA reads as TGTGCCAGCAGCTCCAGCCGCGGGACCCTACCTTACGAGCAGTACTTC. The full variable domain, in which reference TRBV11-2 and TRBJ2-7 provide the parts outside the CDR3, is EAGVAQSPRYKIIEKRQSVAFWCNPISGHATLYWYQQILGQGPKLLIQFQNNGVVDDSQLPKDRFSAERLKGVDSTLKIQPAKLEDSAVYLCASSSSRGTLPYEQYFGPGTRLTVT.

This clonotype was detected a few times. The chain carries TRBV5-4 and TRBJ1-1; 7 bases line up with TRBD1. J gave up 4 bases and V 2 bases, and 8 bases lay outside the gene matches. CDR1 and CDR2 (germline): SGHNT, YYREEE (reference sequence). The CDR3 contains 15 residues. The CDR3 nucleotides read TGTGCCAGCAGCTTCCCCGGGGAGGGGGCCACTGAAGCTTTCTTT. Translated: CASSFPGEGATEAFF.